This T cell receptor (beta chain) was sequenced during a study of blood T cell repertoires in COVID-19. At the level of the study: Samples taken during acute and convalescent COVID-19 were collected in the United States, Italy and Spain. Sources were T cells, B-cell-depleted T cells, or PBMCs; the material itself was cDNA or gDNA.

This CDR3 region has 15 residues. J was trimmed by 0 bases and V by 5 bases; bases with no gene match: 6. Per the germline V gene, CDR1 is LNHDA and CDR2 is SQIVND (reference sequence). In the study's own analysis: By means of reference gene primer amplification, nucleated cell counts were estimated. Only in-frame clones appear in the TCRdb table, and some are missing; sequencing was by immunoSEQ multiplex PCR. The DNA gave D and trimming, while V, J and clone size come from that table. The sample carries around 250,000 clones, 65% to 85% recorded once. Sequenced: peripheral blood. The origin of this receptor is a middle-aged man with active or convalescent COVID-19. The rearrangement links TRBV19 to TRBJ2-7, with TRBD2 matching 8 bases. CDR3 sequence: CASSPREGGSYEQYF. CDR3 nucleotides: TGTGCCAGTAGTCCCCGGGAGGGGGGCTCCTACGAGCAGTACTTC. Combining the CDR3 with reference TRBV19 and TRBJ2-7 gives the whole variable domain DGGITQSPKYLFRKEGQNVTLSCEQNLNHDAMYWYRQDPGQGLRLIYYSQIVNDFQKGDIAEGYSVSREKKESFPLTVTSAQKNPTAFYLCASSPREGGSYEQYFGPGTRLTVT.